One sample yielded the 25 T cell receptor beta chains listed below, sequenced in a study of OX40 agonist ivuxolimab in advanced cancers. This table comes from immunoSEQ multiplex PCR, and its TCRdb copy is limited to in-frame clones, with some not included. The sample consists of tens of thousands of clones, around 85% of them appearing once. This material consisted of CD4+ or CD8+ T cells sorted from blood, taken in a trial of the OX40 agonist ivuxolimab. These receptors all stem from an adult with an advanced solid tumor such as melanoma, head and neck, liver or kidney cancer.

This clone occurred a few times. The chain has TRBV9 and TRBJ1-6; D is uncertain. The CDR3 extends over 13 amino acids. Germline CDR1 SGDLS, CDR2 YYNGEE. Trimming cost V 4 bases and J 12 bases, with 14 bases left between them. The CDR3 sequence: CASSRRSTEPLHF. DNA of the CDR3: TGTGCCAGCAGCCGCAGGTCTACGGAACCCCTCCACTTT.

This rearrangement joins TRBV29-1 to TRBJ2-5; 9 bases align to TRBD2. This CDR3 spans 13 amino acids. With V trimmed by 7 bases and J by 2 bases, 5 bases remained unmatched. Looked up from germline, CDR1 is SQVTM and CDR2 is ANQGSEA. In DNA, the CDR3 is TGCAGCGCCTCCCTAGCGGGGCAAGAGACCCAGTACTTC. This gives the protein CSASLAGQETQYF.

The genes are TRBV30 and TRBJ1-4, with a weak D call TRBD1 (5 bases). V was cut by 2 bases and J by 7 bases, with 17 bases left in between. This CDR3 is 15 amino acids long. Germline assignment: CDR1 GTSNPN and CDR2 SVGIG (reference sequence). This CDR3 is CAWSPRWGVGEKLFF. DNA of the CDR3: TGTGCCTGGAGTCCACGATGGGGGGTTGGTGAAAAACTGTTTTTT.

The rearrangement joins TRBV5-1 to TRBJ2-1; D is perhaps TRBD1 or TRBD2 (5 bases each). In germline, CDR1 is SGHRS, CDR2 YFSETQ. This CDR3 spans 14 amino acids. V was clipped by 6 bases and J by 5 bases, with 15 bases between them. CDR3 protein: CASNRLMGDNEQFF. The CDR3 bases are TGCGCCAGCAATCGGCTCATGGGGGACAATGAGCAGTTCTTC.

This sequence joins TRBV5-4 and TRBJ1-2, with D possibly being TRBD1 (6 bases). The V gene's germline CDR1 is SGHNT and CDR2 YYREEE (reference sequence). The CDR3 has 17 residues. Trimming left V 4 bases short and J 8 bases short, with 27 bases between. CDR3 amino acids: CASSTGTPDFLSGGYTF. DNA of the CDR3: TGTGCCAGCAGCACAGGGACACCCGACTTCCTATCGGGAGGCTACACCTTC.

CDR3 in amino acids: CSARGGGTIYF. The CDR3 DNA reads as TGCAGCGCCAGGGGCGGGGGCACCATATATTTT. The V and J genes are TRBV29-1 and TRBJ1-3; the D gene is possibly TRBD1 (6 bases). Trimming removed 7 bases from V and 9 bases from J, with 13 bases in between. The CDR3 is made up of 11 amino acids. Germline values: CDR1 SQVTM, CDR2 ANQGSEA.

The rearrangement joins TRBV19 to TRBJ1-2; D might be TRBD1 (5 bases). Germline-derived CDR1 and CDR2 are LNHDA and SQIVND (reference sequence). V dropped 4 bases and J dropped 7 bases, with 16 bases sitting between them. This CDR3 comprises 14 residues. Written as DNA, the CDR3 is TGTGCCAGTAGTACCTCCCGTAGGACATTTGGCTACACCTTC. Translated, it gives CASSTSRRTFGYTF.

CDR3 sequence: CASSRTMEDEQYF. The DNA of the CDR3 is TGTGCCAGCAGCCGAACCATGGAAGACGAGCAGTACTTC. The rearrangement uses TRBV5-4 and TRBJ2-7; D call uncertain. V dropped 4 bases and J dropped 5 bases, with 13 bases sitting between them. The CDR3 has 13 residues. Germline assignment: CDR1 SGHNT and CDR2 YYREEE (reference sequence).

This chain links TRBV7-2 with TRBJ2-2, with a possible D match to TRBD1 (5 bases). This CDR3 has 14 amino acids. Looked up from germline, CDR1 is SGHTA and CDR2 is FQGNSA. V was cut by 1 base and J by 4 bases, with 7 bases left in between. CDR3 nucleotide sequence: TGTGCCAGCAGCTTAGATGGGGCCACCGGGGAGCTGTTTTTT. Its protein is CASSLDGATGELFF.

The chain employs TRBV9 and TRBJ2-3, with 9 bases identical to TRBD2. Germline loops: CDR1 SGDLS, CDR2 YYNGEE. J gave up 4 bases and V 0 bases, and 6 bases lay outside the gene matches. This CDR3 has 16 residues. The CDR3 region is CASSVVPSGASDTQYF. CDR3 coding DNA: TGTGCCAGCAGCGTAGTACCTAGCGGGGCCTCAGATACGCAGTATTTT.

The chain carries TRBV6-6 and TRBJ1-1; D is undetermined. Trimming took 5 bases from V and 4 from J, leaving 8 bases between them. Germline assignment: CDR1 MNHNY and CDR2 SVGAGI (reference sequence). CDR3 length: 12 amino acids. The CDR3 spells CASSVGFTEAFF. For the CDR3, the DNA is TGTGCCAGCAGTGTCGGTTTCACTGAAGCTTTCTTT.

Here the CDR3 DNA reads TGTGCCAGCAGCTTAGGGGGCTGGGGGGCACGAAACTATGGCTACACCTTC. Protein product: CASSLGGWGARNYGYTF. This chain links TRBV7-3 with TRBJ1-2, with a tentative D call TRBD1 (6 bases). V was pared by 2 bases and J by 2 bases, with 18 bases between. The germline CDR1 and CDR2 sequences are SGHTA and FQGTGA. This CDR3 is 17 amino acids long. The whole variable domain, remainder taken from reference TRBV7-3 and TRBJ1-2, is GAGVSQTPSNKVTEKGKYVELRCDPISGHTALYWYRQSLGQGPEFLIYFQGTGAADDSGLPNDRFFAVRPEGSVSTLKIQRTERGDSAVYLCASSLGGWGARNYGYTFGSGTRLTVV.

The chain couples TRBV5-6 to TRBJ1-5; D might be TRBD1 (6 bases). V was cut by 2 bases and J by 5 bases, with 14 bases left in between. This CDR3 spans 15 amino acids. Germline V gene lookup returns CDR1 SGHDT and CDR2 YYEEEE. The CDR3 bases are TGTGCCAGCAGCTTTGGGGGGGGGCTGGATCAGCCCCAGCATTTT. Its translation is CASSFGGGLDQPQHF.

The V call is TRBV5-1, the J call TRBJ2-2; weak D call: TRBD1 (5 bases). This CDR3 region has 14 residues. CDR1 is SGHRS, CDR2 YFSETQ, per germline. V shed 0 bases and J shed 6 bases, with 9 bases lying between them. The CDR3 DNA reads TGCGCCAGCAGCTTGGAGGGGTCGGCCGGGGAGCTGTTTTTT. Translation: CASSLEGSAGELFF.

This chain joins TRBV5-5 and TRBJ2-5, with D tentatively TRBD1 (6 bases). CDR3 size: 13 residues. V was trimmed by 4 bases and J by 1 base, leaving 8 bases between them. Germline V gene lookup returns CDR1 SGHKS and CDR2 YYEKEE (reference sequence). In nucleotides, the CDR3 is TGTGCCAGCAGCCGGGACATCCAAGAGACCCAGTACTTC. Translated: CASSRDIQETQYF. The full variable domain, completed using reference TRBV5-5 and TRBJ2-5, is DAGVTQSPTHLIKTRGQQVTLRCSPISGHKSVSWYQQVLGQGPQFIFQYYEKEERGRGNFPDRFSARQFPNYSSELNVNALLLGDSALYLCASSRDIQETQYFGPGTRLLVL.

The J gene is TRBJ2-3, the V gene TRBV7-9; 7 bases agree with TRBD1. Germline V gene lookup returns CDR1 SEHNR and CDR2 FQNEAQ (reference sequence). V was pared by 3 bases and J by 4 bases, with 4 bases of the junction left unmatched. There are 14 residues in the CDR3. The chain's CDR3 is CASSLGQSPDTQYF. CDR3 nucleotide sequence: TGTGCCAGCAGCTTGGGACAGAGTCCAGATACGCAGTATTTT.

This clone turned up a few times. V and J are TRBV4-3 and TRBJ2-3; a possible D gene is TRBD2 (6 bases). Trimming took 4 bases from V and 4 from J, leaving 21 bases between them. This CDR3 comprises 17 residues. The germline V gene encodes CDR1 LGHNA and CDR2 YSLEER. The CDR3 loop reads CASSRGTAYTGADTQYF. CDR3 DNA: TGCGCCAGCAGCCGGGGGACGGCCTATACGGGAGCAGATACGCAGTATTTT.

The chain combines TRBV6-1 with TRBJ2-5; 9 bases line up with TRBD1. This CDR3 comprises 14 residues. Per the germline V gene, CDR1 is MNHNS and CDR2 is SASEGT. V shed 7 bases and J 5 bases; nucleotides not matched to a gene: 8. CDR3 region: CASTADRGWETQYF. The CDR3 coding sequence is TGTGCCAGCACTGCGGACAGGGGCTGGGAGACCCAGTACTTC.

This clone appeared a single time. The chain has TRBV5-1 and TRBJ1-3, with a weak D call TRBD1 (5 bases). Trimming left V 1 base short and J 0 bases short, with 11 bases between. The germline gives CDR1 SGHRS, CDR2 YFSETQ. The CDR3 sequence is 16 residues long. CDR3 sequence (DNA): TGCGCCAGCAGCTTGACAGGCTTTCACTCTGGAAACACCATATATTTT. This sequence encodes CASSLTGFHSGNTIYF.

The chain employs TRBV6-6 and TRBJ1-1, with D hard to call. In germline, CDR1 is MNHNY, CDR2 SVGAGI (reference sequence). CDR3 length: 14 amino acids. Trimming took off 11 bases at V and 1 base at J, with 17 bases between the two ends. The CDR3 loop reads CASRLTLENTEAFF. CDR3 sequence (DNA): TGTGCCTCTCGTTTGACGCTGGAGAACACTGAAGCTTTCTTT.

This chain's CDR3 is CASRIGGTPASPLHF. The CDR3 DNA reads as TGCGCCAGCAGGATAGGAGGAACTCCGGCTTCACCCCTCCACTTT. The chain couples TRBV10-2 to TRBJ1-6; the D is unclear. CDR1 and CDR2 from the germline V gene are WSHSY and SAAADI. The CDR3 length is 15 residues. The ends were cut back, 6 bases at V and 9 bases at J, with 18 bases in the middle.

The rearrangement uses TRBV11-2 and TRBJ1-2; 7 bases align to TRBD1. V gave up 1 base and J gave up 4 bases; unmatched junction bases: 3. The CDR3 is 14 residues long. Germline CDR1 SGHAT, CDR2 FQNNGV. CDR3 coding DNA: TGTGCCAGCAGCTTAGGCGGGGACAGCTATGGCTACACCTTC. This codes for CASSLGGDSYGYTF.

The rearrangement links TRBV30 to TRBJ1-2, with 9 bases identical to TRBD1. CDR3 size: 14 residues. Per germline, CDR1 GTSNPN and CDR2 SVGIG (reference sequence). With 8 bases clipped from V and 7 bases from J, the junction kept 14 bases outside the gene matches. The DNA for the CDR3 is TGTGCCGTCAACAAGGACAGGGGCGTAGGTGGCTACACCTTC. Its protein is CAVNKDRGVGGYTF.

The chain combines TRBV7-2 with TRBJ1-6; a possible D gene is TRBD1 (6 bases). This CDR3 has 15 amino acids. The germline V gene has CDR1 SGHTA and CDR2 FQGNSA. V lost 5 bases and J lost 9, with 17 bases in between. The CDR3 DNA reads TGTGCCAGCAGCGGCGGGGGGGCTGACTTTTCACCCCTCCACTTT. Amino acids: CASSGGGADFSPLHF. The full variable domain, rest sourced from reference TRBV7-2 and TRBJ1-6, is GAGVSQSPSNKVTEKGKDVELRCDPISGHTALYWYRQSLGQGLEFLIYFQGNSAPDKSGLPSDRFSAERTGGSVSTLTIQRTQQEDSAVYLCASSGGGADFSPLHFGNGTRLTVT.

The genes are TRBV5-4 and TRBJ1-2; TRBD1 aligns across 10 bases. The V gene end was trimmed by 1 base and the J gene end by 9 bases; junction bases not matched to a gene: 6. Per the germline V gene, CDR1 is SGHNT and CDR2 is YYREEE (reference sequence). The CDR3 contains 14 residues. The CDR3 region has the DNA TGTGCCAGCAGCTTGTCAGACAGGGGGCTGAGCTACACCTTC. Encoded protein: CASSLSDRGLSYTF.